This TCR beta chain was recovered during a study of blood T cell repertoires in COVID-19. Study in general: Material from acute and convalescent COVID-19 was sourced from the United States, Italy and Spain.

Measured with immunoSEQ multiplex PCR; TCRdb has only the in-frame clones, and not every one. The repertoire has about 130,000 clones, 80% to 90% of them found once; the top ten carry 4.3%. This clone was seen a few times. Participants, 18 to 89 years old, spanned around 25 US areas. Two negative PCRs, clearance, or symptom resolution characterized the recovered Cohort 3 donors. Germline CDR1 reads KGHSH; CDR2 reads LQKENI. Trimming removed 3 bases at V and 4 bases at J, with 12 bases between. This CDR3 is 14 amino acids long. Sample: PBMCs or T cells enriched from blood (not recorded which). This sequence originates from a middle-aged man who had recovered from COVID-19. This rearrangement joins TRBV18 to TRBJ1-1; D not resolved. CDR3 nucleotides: TGTGCCAGCTCACCCCGAGGGTTCGCCACTGAAGCTTTCTTT. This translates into CASSPRGFATEAFF.